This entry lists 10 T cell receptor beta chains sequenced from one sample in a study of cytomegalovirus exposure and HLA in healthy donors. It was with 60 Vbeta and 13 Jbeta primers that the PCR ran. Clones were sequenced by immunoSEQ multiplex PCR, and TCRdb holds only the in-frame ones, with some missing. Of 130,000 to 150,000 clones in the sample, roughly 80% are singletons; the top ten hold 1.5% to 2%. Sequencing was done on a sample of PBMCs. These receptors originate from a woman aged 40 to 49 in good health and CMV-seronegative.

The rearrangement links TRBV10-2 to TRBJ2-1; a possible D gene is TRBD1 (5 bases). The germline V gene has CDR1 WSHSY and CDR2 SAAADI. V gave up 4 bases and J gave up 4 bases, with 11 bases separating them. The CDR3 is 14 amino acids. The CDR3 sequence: CASSVRTPYNEQFF. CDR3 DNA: TGCGCCAGCAGTGTGAGGACACCGTACAATGAGCAGTTCTTC.

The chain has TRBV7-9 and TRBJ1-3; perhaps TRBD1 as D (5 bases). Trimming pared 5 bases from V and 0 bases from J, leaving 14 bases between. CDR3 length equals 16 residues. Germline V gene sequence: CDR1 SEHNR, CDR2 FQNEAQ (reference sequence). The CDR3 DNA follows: TGTGCCAGCAGCCCGTGGGGGGTTCTCTCTGGAAACACCATATATTTT. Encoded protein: CASSPWGVLSGNTIYF.

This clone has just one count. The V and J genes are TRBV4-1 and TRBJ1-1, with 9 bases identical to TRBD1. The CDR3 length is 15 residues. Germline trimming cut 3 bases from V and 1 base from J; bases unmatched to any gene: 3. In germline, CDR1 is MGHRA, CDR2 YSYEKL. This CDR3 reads CASSQRDRANTEAFF. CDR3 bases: TGCGCCAGCAGCCAGAGGGACAGGGCGAACACTGAAGCTTTCTTT.

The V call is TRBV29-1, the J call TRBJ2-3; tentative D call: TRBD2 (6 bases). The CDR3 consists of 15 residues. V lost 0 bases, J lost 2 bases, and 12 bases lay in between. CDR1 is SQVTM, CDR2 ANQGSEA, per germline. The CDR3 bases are TGCAGCGTTGAAGACGGGAGAATATACACAGATACGCAGTATTTT. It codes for CSVEDGRIYTDTQYF.

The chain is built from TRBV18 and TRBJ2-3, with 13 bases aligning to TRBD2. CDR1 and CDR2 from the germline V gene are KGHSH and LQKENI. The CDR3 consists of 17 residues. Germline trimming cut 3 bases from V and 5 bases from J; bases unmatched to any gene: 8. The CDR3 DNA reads TGTGCCAGCTCACCGAATCGACTAGCGGGAGGTCAAGATACGCAGTATTTT. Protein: CASSPNRLAGGQDTQYF.

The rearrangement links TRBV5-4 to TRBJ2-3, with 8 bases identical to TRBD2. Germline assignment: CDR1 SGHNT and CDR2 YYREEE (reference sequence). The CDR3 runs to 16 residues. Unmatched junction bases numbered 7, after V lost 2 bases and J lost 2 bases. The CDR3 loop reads CASSFPAGAFTDTQYF. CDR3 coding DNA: TGTGCCAGCAGCTTTCCAGCGGGGGCCTTCACAGATACGCAGTATTTT. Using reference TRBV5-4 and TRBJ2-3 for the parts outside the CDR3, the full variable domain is ETGVTQSPTHLIKTRGQQVTLRCSSQSGHNTVSWYQQALGQGPQFIFQYYREEENGRGNFPPRFSGLQFPNYSSELNVNALELDDSALYLCASSFPAGAFTDTQYFGPGTRLTVL.

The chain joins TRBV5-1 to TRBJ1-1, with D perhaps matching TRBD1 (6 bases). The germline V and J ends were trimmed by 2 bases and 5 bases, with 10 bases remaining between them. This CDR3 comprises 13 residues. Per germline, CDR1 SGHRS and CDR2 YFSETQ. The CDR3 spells CASSFGGRTEAFF. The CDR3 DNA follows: TGCGCCAGCAGCTTCGGGGGGCGGACTGAAGCTTTCTTT.

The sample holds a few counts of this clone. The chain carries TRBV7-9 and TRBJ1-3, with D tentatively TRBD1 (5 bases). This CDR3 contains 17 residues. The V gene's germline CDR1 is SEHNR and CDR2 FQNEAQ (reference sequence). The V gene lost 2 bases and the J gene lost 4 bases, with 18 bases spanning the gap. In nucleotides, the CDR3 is TGTGCCAGCAGCTTAATGGGGCGGACGGGCGGCGGAAACACCATATATTTT. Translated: CASSLMGRTGGGNTIYF.

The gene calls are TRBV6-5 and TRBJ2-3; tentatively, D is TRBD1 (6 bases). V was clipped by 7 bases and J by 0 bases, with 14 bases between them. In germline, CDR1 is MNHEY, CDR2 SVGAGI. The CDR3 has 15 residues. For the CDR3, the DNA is TGTGCCAGCACCCTCCGGGACACTAGCACAGATACGCAGTATTTT. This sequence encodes CASTLRDTSTDTQYF.

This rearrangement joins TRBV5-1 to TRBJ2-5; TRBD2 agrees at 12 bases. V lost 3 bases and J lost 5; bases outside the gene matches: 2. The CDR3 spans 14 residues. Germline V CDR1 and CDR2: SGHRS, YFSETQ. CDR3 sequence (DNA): TGCGCCAGCAGCTCCGGGACTAGCGGGGAGACCCAGTACTTC. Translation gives CASSSGTSGETQYF. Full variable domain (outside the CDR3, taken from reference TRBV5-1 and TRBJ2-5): KAGVTQTPRYLIKTRGQQVTLSCSPISGHRSVSWYQQTPGQGLQFLFEYFSETQRNKGNFPGRFSGRQFSNSRSEMNVSTLELGDSALYLCASSSGTSGETQYFGPGTRLLVL.